This T cell receptor beta chain is drawn from a study of cytomegalovirus exposure and HLA in healthy donors. The wider study: Of the donors genotyped, approximately 430 in all, over 80% fell in the Caucasian-associated ancestry cluster. Study results and caveats: Roughly uniform sequencing depth across donors was assumed, possibly incorrectly. Sequencing likely produced, as an artifact, a cluster of highly shared sequence variants.

Points on this clone: What it recognizes is unknown.

The CDR3 runs to 14 residues. CDR1 and CDR2 from the germline V gene are SNHLY and FYNNEI. Trimming at V came to 4 bases and at J to 4 bases, leaving 3 bases not matched to a gene. With 60 Vbeta and 13 Jbeta primers, the PCR was carried out. Data came from immunoSEQ multiplex PCR; TCRdb stores just in-frame clones and leaves some out. This sample contains 200,000 to 250,000 clones. This TCR was recovered from a woman between 25 and 40 years old in good health and CMV-seropositive. The sample was PBMCs. The V gene is TRBV2, the J gene TRBJ1-2; 10 bases are shared with TRBD1. In DNA, the CDR3 is TGTGCCAGCAGTGGACAGGGGGCACGCTATGGCTACACCTTC. Its protein product is CASSGQGARYGYTF.